These 6 T cell receptor beta chains were sequenced from one sample in a study of blood T cell repertoires in COVID-19. Here immunoSEQ multiplex PCR was the method, and the copy in TCRdb shows in-frame clones only, minus some. The repertoire holds roughly 240,000 clones, with 70% to 85% as singletons. Input material: peripheral blood. These receptors were collected from a man between 35 and 55 years old who had recovered from COVID-19.

The CDR3 coding sequence is TGTGCCAGCAGCTTAGCGGCGGGAGGGGGAGCCGGGGAGCTGTTTTTT. Translation gives CASSLAAGGGAGELFF. This chain uses TRBV7-6 with TRBJ2-2, with 9 positions matching TRBD2. The CDR3 consists of 16 residues. Unmatched junction bases numbered 5, after V lost 0 bases and J lost 6 bases. Germline V lookup: CDR1 SGHVS, CDR2 FNYEAQ. The variable domain in full, completed from reference TRBV7-6 and TRBJ2-2, reads GAGVSQSPRYKVTKRGQDVALRCDPISGHVSLYWYRQALGQGPEFLTYFNYEAQQDKSGLPNDRFSAERPEGSISTLTIQRTEQRDSAMYRCASSLAAGGGAGELFFGEGSRLTVL.

The chain carries TRBV7-2 and TRBJ2-1; maybe TRBD1 (5 bases). This CDR3 spans 14 amino acids. V dropped 4 bases and J dropped 15 bases, with 22 bases sitting between them. Germline loops: CDR1 SGHTA, CDR2 FQGNSA. Here the CDR3 reads CASSSKRGTGRPFF. The DNA for the CDR3 is TGTGCCAGCAGCTCAAAACGCGGTACAGGCAGACCGTTCTTC.

This rearrangement joins TRBV2 to TRBJ2-7; 9 positions agree with TRBD1. The germline CDR1 and CDR2 sequences are SNHLY and FYNNEI. The length of the CDR3 is 13 residues. The trim removed 4 bases at V and 4 bases at J, leaving 2 bases unmatched. CDR3 in DNA: TGTGCCAGCAGTGGACAGGGGGTGTACGAGCAGTACTTC. Its protein product is CASSGQGVYEQYF.

The chain employs TRBV7-8 and TRBJ2-1; possibly TRBD1 for D (5 bases). Trimming left V 1 base short and J 0 bases short, with 13 bases between. The germline V gene encodes CDR1 SGHVS and CDR2 FQNEAQ. The CDR3 loop spans 17 amino acids. Here the CDR3 reads CASSLEGWASSYNEQFF. In nucleotides, the CDR3 is TGTGCCAGCAGCTTAGAGGGGTGGGCTAGCTCCTACAATGAGCAGTTCTTC.

This chain links TRBV10-3 with TRBJ2-2, with D maybe TRBD2 (5 bases). Looked up from germline, CDR1 is ENHRY and CDR2 is SYGVKD. The CDR3 length is 16 residues. Trimming took off 2 bases at V and 1 base at J, with 11 bases between the two ends. Here the CDR3 reads CAISERGNRNTGELFF. The DNA for the CDR3 is TGTGCCATCAGTGAGCGGGGTAACAGGAACACCGGGGAGCTGTTTTTT.

This clone was picked up many times. The V call is TRBV11-2, the J call TRBJ1-1; the match to TRBD1 covers 8 bases. The CDR3 sequence is 15 residues long. From germline, CDR1 is SGHAT and CDR2 FQNNGV. The V segment lost 6 bases and the J segment 0 bases; nucleotides outside the gene matches: 6. The CDR3, as DNA: TGTGCCAGCAGTATCCGGACAGGGTTGAACACTGAAGCTTTCTTT. Its protein product is CASSIRTGLNTEAFF.